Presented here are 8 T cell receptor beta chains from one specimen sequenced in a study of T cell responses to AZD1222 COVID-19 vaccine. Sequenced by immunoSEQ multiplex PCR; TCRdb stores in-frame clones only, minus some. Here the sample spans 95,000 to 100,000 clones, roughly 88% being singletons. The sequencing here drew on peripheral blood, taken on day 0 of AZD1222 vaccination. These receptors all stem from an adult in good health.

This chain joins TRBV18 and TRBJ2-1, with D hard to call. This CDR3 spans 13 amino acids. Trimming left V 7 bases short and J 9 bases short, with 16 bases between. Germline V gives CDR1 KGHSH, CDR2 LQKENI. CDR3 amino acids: CASFTTPQREQFF. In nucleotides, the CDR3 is TGTGCCAGCTTCACCACCCCCCAACGTGAGCAGTTCTTC.

CDR3 sequence reads: CASTTFRSHNEQFF. The CDR3 DNA is TGTGCCAGTACCACCTTCCGGAGCCACAATGAGCAGTTCTTC. The genes are TRBV19 and TRBJ2-1; no firm D call. Germline CDR1 reads LNHDA; CDR2 reads SQIVND (reference sequence). This CDR3 spans 14 amino acids. The ends were cut back, 7 bases at V and 5 bases at J, with 15 bases in the middle.

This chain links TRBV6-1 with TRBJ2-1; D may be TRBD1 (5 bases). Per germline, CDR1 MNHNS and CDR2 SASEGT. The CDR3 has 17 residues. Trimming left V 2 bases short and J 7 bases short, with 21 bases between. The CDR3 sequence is CASSERGSPWNRNEQFF. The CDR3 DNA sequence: TGTGCCAGCAGTGAAAGGGGCAGCCCCTGGAACAGGAATGAGCAGTTCTTC.

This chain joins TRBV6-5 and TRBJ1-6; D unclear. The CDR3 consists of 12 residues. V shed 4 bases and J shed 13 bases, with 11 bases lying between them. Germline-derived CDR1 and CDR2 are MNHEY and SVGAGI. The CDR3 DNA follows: TGTGCCAGCAGTTCCACGGGCTGGCCCCTCCACTTT. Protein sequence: CASSSTGWPLHF.

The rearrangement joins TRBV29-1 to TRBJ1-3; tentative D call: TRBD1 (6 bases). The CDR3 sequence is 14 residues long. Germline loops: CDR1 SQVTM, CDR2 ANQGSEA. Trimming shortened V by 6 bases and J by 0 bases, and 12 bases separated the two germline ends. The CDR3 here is CSVSTGISGNTIYF. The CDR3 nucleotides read TGCAGCGTCTCTACAGGGATCTCTGGAAACACCATATATTTT.

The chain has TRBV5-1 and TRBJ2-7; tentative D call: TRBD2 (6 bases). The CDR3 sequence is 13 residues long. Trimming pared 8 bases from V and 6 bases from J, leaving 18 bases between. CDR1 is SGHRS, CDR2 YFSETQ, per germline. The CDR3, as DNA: TGCGCCAGTTACGGGGGACGGGGTGGCGAGCAGTACTTC. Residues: CASYGGRGGEQYF.

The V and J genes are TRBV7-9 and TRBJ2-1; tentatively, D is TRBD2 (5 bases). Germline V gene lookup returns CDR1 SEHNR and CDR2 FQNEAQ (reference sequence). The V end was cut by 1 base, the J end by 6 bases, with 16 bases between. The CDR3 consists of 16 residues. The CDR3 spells CASSLGPAPGINEQFF. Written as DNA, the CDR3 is TGTGCCAGCAGCTTAGGTCCGGCACCCGGGATCAATGAGCAGTTCTTC. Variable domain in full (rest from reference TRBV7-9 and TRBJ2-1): DTGVSQNPRHKITKRGQNVTFRCDPISEHNRLYWYRQTLGQGPEFLTYFQNEAQLEKSRLLSDRFSAERPKGSFSTLEIQRTEQGDSAMYLCASSLGPAPGINEQFFGPGTRLTVL.

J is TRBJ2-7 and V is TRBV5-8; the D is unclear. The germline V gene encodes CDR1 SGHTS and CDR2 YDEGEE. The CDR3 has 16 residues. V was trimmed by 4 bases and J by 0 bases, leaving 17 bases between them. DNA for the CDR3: TGTGCCAGCAGCCCCCTCCTGCGACGGAGCTCCTACGAGCAGTACTTC. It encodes CASSPLLRRSSYEQYF. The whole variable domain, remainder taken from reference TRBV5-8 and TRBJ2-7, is EAGVTQSPTHLIKTRGQQATLRCSPISGHTSVYWYQQALGLGLQFLLWYDEGEERNRGNFPPRFSGRQFPNYSSELNVNALELEDSALYLCASSPLLRRSSYEQYFGPGTRLTVT.